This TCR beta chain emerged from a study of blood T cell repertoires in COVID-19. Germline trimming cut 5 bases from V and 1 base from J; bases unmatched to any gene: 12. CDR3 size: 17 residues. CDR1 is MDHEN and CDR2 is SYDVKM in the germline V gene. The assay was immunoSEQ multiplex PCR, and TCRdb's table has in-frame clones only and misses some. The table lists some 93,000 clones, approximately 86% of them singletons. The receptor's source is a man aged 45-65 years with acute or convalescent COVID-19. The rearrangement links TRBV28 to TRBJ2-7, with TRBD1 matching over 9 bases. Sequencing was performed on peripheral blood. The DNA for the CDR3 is TGTGCCAGCAGTCTACCCTGGACAGGGGCCCCATCCTACGAGCAGTACTTC. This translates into CASSLPWTGAPSYEQYF.